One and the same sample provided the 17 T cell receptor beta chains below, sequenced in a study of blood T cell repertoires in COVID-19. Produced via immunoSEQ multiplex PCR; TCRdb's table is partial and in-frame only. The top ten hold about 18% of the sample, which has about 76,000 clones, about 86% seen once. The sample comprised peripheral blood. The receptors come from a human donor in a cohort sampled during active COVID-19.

The CDR3 DNA reads as TGTGCCAGCAGCTATACAATGAACACTGAAGCTTTCTTT. Translated, it gives CASSYTMNTEAFF. The rearrangement uses TRBV7-2 and TRBJ1-1; D remains ambiguous. Per germline, CDR1 SGHTA and CDR2 FQGNSA. Between the trimmed V and J ends, which lost 4 bases and 0 bases, there was a span of 6 bases. The CDR3 runs 13 residues.

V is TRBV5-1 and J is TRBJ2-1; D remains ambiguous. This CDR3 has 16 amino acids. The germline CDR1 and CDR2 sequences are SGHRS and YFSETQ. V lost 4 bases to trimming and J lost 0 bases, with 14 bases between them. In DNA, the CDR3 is TGCGCCAGCAGCCCGGTCCAGCGAAGCTCCTACAATGAGCAGTTCTTC. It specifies CASSPVQRSSYNEQFF.

CDR3 DNA sequence: TGTGCCAGCAGCCCAGGGACTAGCGGGCAGCAGTTCTTC. This translates into CASSPGTSGQQFF. The chain couples TRBV9 to TRBJ2-1, with TRBD2 matching 12 bases. Germline CDR1 is SGDLS and CDR2 is YYNGEE. The V gene end was trimmed by 4 bases and the J gene end by 11 bases; junction bases not matched to a gene: 4. CDR3 size: 13 residues. The variable domain in full, with the rest retrieved from reference TRBV9 and TRBJ2-1, is DSGVTQTPKHLITATGQRVTLRCSPRSGDLSVYWYQQSLDQGLQFLIQYYNGEERAKGNILERFSAQQFPDLHSELNLSSLELGDSALYFCASSPGTSGQQFFGPGTRLTVL.

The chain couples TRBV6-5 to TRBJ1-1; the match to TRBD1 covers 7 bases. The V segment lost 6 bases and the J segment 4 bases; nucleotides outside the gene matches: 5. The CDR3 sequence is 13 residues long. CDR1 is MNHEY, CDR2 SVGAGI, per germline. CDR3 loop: CASRTQGPTEAFF. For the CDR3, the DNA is TGTGCCAGCAGAACACAGGGGCCCACTGAAGCTTTCTTT.

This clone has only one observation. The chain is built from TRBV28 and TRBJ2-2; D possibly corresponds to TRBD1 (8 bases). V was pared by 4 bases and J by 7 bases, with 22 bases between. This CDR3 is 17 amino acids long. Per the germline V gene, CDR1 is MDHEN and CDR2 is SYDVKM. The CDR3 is CASSSLTGQGGVGELFF. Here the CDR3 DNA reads TGTGCCAGCAGTTCTCTAACCGGACAGGGAGGGGTCGGGGAGCTGTTTTTT.

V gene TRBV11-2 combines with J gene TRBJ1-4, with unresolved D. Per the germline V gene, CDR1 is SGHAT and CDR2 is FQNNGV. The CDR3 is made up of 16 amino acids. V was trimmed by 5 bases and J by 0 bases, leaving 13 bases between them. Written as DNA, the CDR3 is TGTGCCAGCAGCCCCCTTTTATATGCAACTAATGAAAAACTGTTTTTT. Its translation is CASSPLLYATNEKLFF.

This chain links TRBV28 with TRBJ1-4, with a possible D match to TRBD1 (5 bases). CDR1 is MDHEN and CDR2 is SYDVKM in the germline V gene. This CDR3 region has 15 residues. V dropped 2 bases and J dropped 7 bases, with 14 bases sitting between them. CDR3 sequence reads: CASSLVGGIGEKLFF. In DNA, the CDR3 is TGTGCCAGCAGTTTAGTTGGGGGGATCGGTGAAAAACTGTTTTTT.

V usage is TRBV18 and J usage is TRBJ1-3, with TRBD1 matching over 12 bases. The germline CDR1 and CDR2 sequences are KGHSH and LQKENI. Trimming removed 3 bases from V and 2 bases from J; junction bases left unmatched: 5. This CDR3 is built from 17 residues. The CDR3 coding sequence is TGTGCCAGCTCACCGGGACAGGGGGCATTTGCTGGAAACACCATATATTTT. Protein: CASSPGQGAFAGNTIYF.

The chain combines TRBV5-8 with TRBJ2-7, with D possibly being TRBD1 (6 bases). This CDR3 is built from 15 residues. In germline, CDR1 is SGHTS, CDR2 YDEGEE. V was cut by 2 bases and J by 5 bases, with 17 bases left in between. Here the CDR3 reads CASSFVGQGNNEQYF. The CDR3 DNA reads TGTGCCAGCAGCTTCGTCGGCCAGGGGAATAACGAGCAGTACTTC.

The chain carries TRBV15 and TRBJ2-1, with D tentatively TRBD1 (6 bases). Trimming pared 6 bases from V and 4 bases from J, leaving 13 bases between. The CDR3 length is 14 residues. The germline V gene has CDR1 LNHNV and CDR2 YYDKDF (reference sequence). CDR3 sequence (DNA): TGTGCCACCAGTCCGGGACAACCGTACAATGAGCAGTTCTTC. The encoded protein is CATSPGQPYNEQFF.

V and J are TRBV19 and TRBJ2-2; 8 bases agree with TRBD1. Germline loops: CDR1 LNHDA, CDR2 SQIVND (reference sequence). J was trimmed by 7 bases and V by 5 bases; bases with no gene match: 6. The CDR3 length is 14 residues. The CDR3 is CASSAGGNGGELFF. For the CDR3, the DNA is TGTGCCAGTAGTGCAGGGGGCAATGGCGGGGAGCTGTTTTTT.

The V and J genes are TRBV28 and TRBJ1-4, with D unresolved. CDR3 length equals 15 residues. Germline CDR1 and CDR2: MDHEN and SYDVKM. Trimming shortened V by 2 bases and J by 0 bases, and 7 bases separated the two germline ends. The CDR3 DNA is TGTGCCAGCAGTTTAGCCGGGGCAACTAATGAAAAACTGTTTTTT. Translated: CASSLAGATNEKLFF.

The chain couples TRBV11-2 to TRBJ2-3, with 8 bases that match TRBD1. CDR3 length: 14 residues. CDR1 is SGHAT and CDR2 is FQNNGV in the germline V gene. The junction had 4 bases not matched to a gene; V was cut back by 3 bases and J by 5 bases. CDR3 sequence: CASSFGQGGDTQYF. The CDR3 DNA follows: TGTGCCAGCAGCTTCGGACAGGGTGGAGATACGCAGTATTTT.

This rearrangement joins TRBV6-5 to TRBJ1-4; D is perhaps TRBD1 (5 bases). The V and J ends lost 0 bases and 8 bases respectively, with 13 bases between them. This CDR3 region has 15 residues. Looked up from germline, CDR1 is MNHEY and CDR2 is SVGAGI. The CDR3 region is CASSYSKWGSEKLFF. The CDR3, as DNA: TGTGCCAGCAGTTACTCGAAATGGGGCAGCGAAAAACTGTTTTTT.

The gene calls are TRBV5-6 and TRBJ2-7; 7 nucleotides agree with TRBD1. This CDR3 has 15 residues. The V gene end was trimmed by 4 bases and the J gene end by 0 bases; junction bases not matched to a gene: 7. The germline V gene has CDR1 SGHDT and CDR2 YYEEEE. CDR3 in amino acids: CASSLGQVGSYEQYF. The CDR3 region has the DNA TGTGCCAGCAGCCTTGGACAGGTGGGCTCCTACGAGCAGTACTTC.

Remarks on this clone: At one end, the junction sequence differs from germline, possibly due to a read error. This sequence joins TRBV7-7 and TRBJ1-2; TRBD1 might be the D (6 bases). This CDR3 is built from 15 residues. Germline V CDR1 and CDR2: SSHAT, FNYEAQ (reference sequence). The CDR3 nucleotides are TGTGCTAGCAGTCGTAGCCGGGGGGCGGGCTATGGCTACACCTTC. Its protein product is CASSRSRGAGYGYTF. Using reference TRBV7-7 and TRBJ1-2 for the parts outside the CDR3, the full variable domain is GAGVSQSPRYKVTKRGQDVTLRCDPISSHATLYWYQQALGQGPEFLTYFNYEAQPDKSGLPSDRFSAERPEGSISTLTIQRTEQRDSAMYRCASSRSRGAGYGYTFGSGTRLTVV.

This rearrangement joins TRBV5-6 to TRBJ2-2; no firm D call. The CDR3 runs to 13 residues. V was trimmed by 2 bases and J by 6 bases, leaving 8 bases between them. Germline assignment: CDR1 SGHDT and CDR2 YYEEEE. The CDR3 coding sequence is TGTGCCAGCAGCTTCGACTTTCCCGGGGAGCTGTTTTTT. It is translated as CASSFDFPGELFF.